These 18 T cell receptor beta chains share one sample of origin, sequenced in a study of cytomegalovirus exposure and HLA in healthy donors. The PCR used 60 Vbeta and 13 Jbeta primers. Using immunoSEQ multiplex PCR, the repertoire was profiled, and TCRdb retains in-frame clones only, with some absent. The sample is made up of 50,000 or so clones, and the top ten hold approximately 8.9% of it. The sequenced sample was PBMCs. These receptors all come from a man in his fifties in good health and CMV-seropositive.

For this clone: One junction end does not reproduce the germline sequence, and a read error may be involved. The CDR3 region is CASREAGATTYEQYF. Written as DNA, the CDR3 is TGTGCCAGCAGGGAAGCGGGGGCTACTACCTACGAGCAGTACTTC. This chain connects TRBV6-1 to TRBJ2-7; 8 bases fit TRBD2. Germline CDR1 and CDR2: MNHNS and SASEGT. The CDR3 loop spans 15 amino acids.

CDR3 DNA: TGTGCCTGGAGCGGGGACAGTAAAGAGACCCAGTACTTC. Protein: CAWSGDSKETQYF. The chain couples TRBV30 to TRBJ2-5; 7 bases map to TRBD1. Trimming cost V 3 bases and J 3 bases; bases outside gene matches: 4. The germline gives CDR1 GTSNPN, CDR2 SVGIG (reference sequence). The CDR3 runs to 13 residues.

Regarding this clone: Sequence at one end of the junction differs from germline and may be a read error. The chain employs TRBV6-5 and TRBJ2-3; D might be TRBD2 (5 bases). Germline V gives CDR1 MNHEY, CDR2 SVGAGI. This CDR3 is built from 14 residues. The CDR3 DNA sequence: TGTGCCAGCAGTTACAGTCGAGGGCCAGATAAGCAGTATTTT. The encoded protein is CASSYSRGPDKQYF.

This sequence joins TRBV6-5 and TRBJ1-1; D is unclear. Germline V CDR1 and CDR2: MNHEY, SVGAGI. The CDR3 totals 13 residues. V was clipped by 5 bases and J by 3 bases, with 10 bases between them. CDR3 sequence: CASSRARDTEAFF. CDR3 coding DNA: TGTGCCAGCAGTCGTGCTCGGGACACTGAAGCTTTCTTT.

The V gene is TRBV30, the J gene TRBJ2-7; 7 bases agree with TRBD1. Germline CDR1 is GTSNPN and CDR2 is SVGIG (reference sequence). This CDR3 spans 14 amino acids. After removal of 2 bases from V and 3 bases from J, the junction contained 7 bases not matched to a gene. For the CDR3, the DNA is TGTGCCTGGAGTAGGGGGCCCCCCATCTACGAGCAGTACTTC. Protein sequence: CAWSRGPPIYEQYF.

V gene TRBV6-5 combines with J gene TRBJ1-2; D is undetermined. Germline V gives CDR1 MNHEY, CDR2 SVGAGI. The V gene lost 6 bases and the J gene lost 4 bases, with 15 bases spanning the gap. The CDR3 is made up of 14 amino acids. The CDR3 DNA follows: TGTGCCAGCAGATCCTCGGGATCCGCCTATGGCTACACCTTC. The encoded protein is CASRSSGSAYGYTF.

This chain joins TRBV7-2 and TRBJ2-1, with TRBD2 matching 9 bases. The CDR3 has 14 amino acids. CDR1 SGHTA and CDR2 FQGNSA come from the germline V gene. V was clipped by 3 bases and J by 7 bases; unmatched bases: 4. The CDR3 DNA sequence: TGTGCCAGCAGCTTTAGCGGGAGTTTTAATGAGCAGTTCTTC. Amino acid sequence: CASSFSGSFNEQFF.

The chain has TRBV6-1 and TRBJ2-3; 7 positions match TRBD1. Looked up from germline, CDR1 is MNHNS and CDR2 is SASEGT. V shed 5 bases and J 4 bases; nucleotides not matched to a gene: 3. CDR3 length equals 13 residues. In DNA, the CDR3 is TGTGCCAGCAGTAGACAGGGCGCAGATACGCAGTATTTT. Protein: CASSRQGADTQYF.

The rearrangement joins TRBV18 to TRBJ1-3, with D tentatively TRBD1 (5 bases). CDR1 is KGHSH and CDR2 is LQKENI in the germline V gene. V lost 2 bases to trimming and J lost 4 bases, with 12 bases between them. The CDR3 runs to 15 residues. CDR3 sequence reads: CASSPDSPNGNTIYF. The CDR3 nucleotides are TGTGCCAGCTCACCAGACAGCCCCAACGGAAACACCATATATTTT.

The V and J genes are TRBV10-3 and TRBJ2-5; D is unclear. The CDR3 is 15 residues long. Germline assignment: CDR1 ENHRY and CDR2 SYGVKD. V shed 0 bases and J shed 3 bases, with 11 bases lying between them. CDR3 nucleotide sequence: TGTGCCATCAGTGAGTCGATAGCCGCCAAAGAGACCCAGTACTTC. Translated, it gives CAISESIAAKETQYF.

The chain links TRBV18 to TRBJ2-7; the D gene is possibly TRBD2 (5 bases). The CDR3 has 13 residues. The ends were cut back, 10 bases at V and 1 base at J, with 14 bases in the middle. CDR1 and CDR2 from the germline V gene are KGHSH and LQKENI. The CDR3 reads CATGRERSYEQYF. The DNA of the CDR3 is TGTGCCACCGGAAGGGAGCGATCCTACGAGCAGTACTTC. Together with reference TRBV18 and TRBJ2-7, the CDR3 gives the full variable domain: NAGVMQNPRHLVRRRGQEARLRCSPMKGHSHVYWYRQLPEEGLKFMVYLQKENIIDESGMPKERFSAEFPKEGPSILRIQQVVRGDSAAYFCATGRERSYEQYFGPGTRLTVT.

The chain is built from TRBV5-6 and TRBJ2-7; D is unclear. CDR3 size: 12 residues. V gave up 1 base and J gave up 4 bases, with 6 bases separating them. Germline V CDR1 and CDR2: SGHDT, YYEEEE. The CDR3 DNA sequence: TGTGCCAGCAGCTTGACCGGGTACGAGCAGTACTTC. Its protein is CASSLTGYEQYF.

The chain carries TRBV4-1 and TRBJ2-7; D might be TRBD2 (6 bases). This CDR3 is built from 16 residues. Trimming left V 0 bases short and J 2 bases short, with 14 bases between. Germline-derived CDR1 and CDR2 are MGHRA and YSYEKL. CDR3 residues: CASSQDGGKGTYEQYF. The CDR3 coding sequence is TGCGCCAGCAGCCAAGATGGGGGGAAAGGAACCTACGAGCAGTACTTC.

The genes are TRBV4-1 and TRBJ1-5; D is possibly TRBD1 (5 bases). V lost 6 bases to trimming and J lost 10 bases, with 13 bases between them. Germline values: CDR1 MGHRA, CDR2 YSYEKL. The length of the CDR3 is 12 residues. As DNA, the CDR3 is TGCGCCAGCAGACAGGCGGTCGGCCCCCAGCATTTT. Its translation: CASRQAVGPQHF.

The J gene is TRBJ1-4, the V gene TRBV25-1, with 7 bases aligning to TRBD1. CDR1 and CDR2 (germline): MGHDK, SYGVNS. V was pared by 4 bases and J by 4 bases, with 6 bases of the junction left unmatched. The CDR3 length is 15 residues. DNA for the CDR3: TGTGCCAGCAGTGGACCGGGACAGCTTAATGAAAAACTGTTTTTT. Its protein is CASSGPGQLNEKLFF.

The CDR3 sequence: CASSLFSPDSPTDNEQFF. The CDR3 DNA sequence: TGTGCCAGCAGCTTGTTTTCTCCGGACAGCCCTACCGACAATGAGCAGTTCTTC. The chain joins TRBV7-9 to TRBJ2-1; TRBD1 is a possible D gene (6 bases). Germline-derived CDR1 and CDR2 are SEHNR and FQNEAQ (reference sequence). V lost 3 bases to trimming and J lost 5 bases, with 23 bases between them. The CDR3 is 18 amino acids. Full variable domain (outside the CDR3, taken from reference TRBV7-9 and TRBJ2-1): DTGVSQNPRHKITKRGQNVTFRCDPISEHNRLYWYRQTLGQGPEFLTYFQNEAQLEKSRLLSDRFSAERPKGSFSTLEIQRTEQGDSAMYLCASSLFSPDSPTDNEQFFGPGTRLTVL.

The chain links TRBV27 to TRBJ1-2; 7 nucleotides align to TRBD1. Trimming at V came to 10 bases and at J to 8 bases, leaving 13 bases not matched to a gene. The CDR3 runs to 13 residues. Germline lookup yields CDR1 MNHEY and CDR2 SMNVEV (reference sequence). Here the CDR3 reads CATSNFAGGGYTF. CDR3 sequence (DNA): TGTGCCACGTCAAATTTCGCAGGGGGAGGCTACACCTTC.

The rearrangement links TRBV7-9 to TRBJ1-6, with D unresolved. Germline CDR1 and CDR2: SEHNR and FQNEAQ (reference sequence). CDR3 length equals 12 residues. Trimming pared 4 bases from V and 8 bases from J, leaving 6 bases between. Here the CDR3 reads CASSSGDSPLHF. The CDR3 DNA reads TGTGCCAGCAGCTCCGGGGATTCACCCCTCCACTTT.